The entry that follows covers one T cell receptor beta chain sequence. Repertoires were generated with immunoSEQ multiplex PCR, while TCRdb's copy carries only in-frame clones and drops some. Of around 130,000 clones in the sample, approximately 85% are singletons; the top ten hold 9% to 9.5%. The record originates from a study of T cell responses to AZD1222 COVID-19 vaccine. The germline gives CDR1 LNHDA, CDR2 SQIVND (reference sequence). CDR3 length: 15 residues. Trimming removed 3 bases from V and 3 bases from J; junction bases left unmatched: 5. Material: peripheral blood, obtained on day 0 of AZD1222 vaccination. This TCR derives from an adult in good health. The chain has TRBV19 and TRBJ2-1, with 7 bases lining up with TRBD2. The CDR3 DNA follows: TGTGCCAGTAGTATGCCGGGGGGTCTCTACAATGAGCAGTTCTTC. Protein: CASSMPGGLYNEQFF.